These 13 T cell receptor beta chains share one sample of origin, sequenced in a study of cytomegalovirus exposure and HLA in healthy donors. Profiled with immunoSEQ multiplex PCR; TCRdb holds only in-frame clones, not every one. The table includes roughly 150,000 clones, around 92% detected once. Sequenced input: PBMCs. These receptors originate from a man in his late teens or twenties in good health and CMV-seropositive.

The chain is built from TRBV18 and TRBJ2-7; 11 nucleotides line up with TRBD2. Germline CDR1 reads KGHSH; CDR2 reads LQKENI. V gave up 0 bases and J gave up 6 bases; unmatched junction bases: 4. The CDR3 is 15 amino acids. CDR3 sequence: CASSPPGLAAGEQYF. The CDR3 coding sequence is TGTGCCAGCTCACCACCGGGACTAGCGGCTGGCGAGCAGTACTTC.

The rearrangement joins TRBV7-8 to TRBJ2-7; TRBD2 might be the D (5 bases). From germline, CDR1 is SGHVS and CDR2 FQNEAQ. V shed 0 bases and J shed 2 bases, with 11 bases lying between them. The CDR3 covers 15 residues. The CDR3 spells CASSLARRGPYEQYF. In DNA form, the CDR3 reads TGTGCCAGCAGCTTAGCCCGGCGCGGGCCCTACGAGCAGTACTTC.

J is TRBJ2-7 and V is TRBV30; 9 nucleotides agree with TRBD2. From germline, CDR1 is GTSNPN and CDR2 SVGIG (reference sequence). The J segment lost 1 base and the V segment lost 0 bases, leaving 7 bases of the junction unmatched. The CDR3 totals 16 residues. The CDR3 reads CAWSVSRTSVSYEQYF. CDR3 DNA: TGTGCCTGGAGTGTGTCCAGGACTAGCGTTTCCTACGAGCAGTACTTC.

This clone occurred once. The chain employs TRBV5-1 and TRBJ1-1; TRBD1 matches 9 bases. V trimming: 4 bases; J trimming: 6 bases; junction bases outside the gene matches: 7. Per germline, CDR1 SGHRS and CDR2 YFSETQ. The CDR3 covers 14 residues. The DNA of the CDR3 is TGCGCCAGCAGCCTACACTGGACAGGGGCTGAAGCTTTCTTT. Translating gives CASSLHWTGAEAFF.

This clone appeared a single time. V gene TRBV2 combines with J gene TRBJ1-2; possible D gene TRBD1, 6 bases. The CDR3 runs to 15 residues. Trimming stripped 0 bases from V and 3 bases from J, with 11 bases between. The germline V gene encodes CDR1 SNHLY and CDR2 FYNNEI. In nucleotides, the CDR3 is TGTGCCAGCAGTGAAGCGTTACAGGGTTACTATGGCTACACCTTC. It specifies CASSEALQGYYGYTF. The variable domain in full, with the rest retrieved from reference TRBV2 and TRBJ1-2, is EPEVTQTPSHQVTQMGQEVILRCVPISNHLYFYWYRQILGQKVEFLVSFYNNEISEKSEIFDDQFSVERPDGSNFTLKIRSTKLEDSAMYFCASSEALQGYYGYTFGSGTRLTVV.

The rearrangement uses TRBV19 and TRBJ2-1; D is perhaps TRBD1 (6 bases). Trimming pared 4 bases from V and 4 bases from J, leaving 17 bases between. CDR1 LNHDA and CDR2 SQIVND come from the germline V gene (reference sequence). CDR3 length: 16 residues. The CDR3 reads CASSRNTRGIYNEQFF. In nucleotides, the CDR3 is TGTGCCAGTAGTAGGAACACTAGGGGGATTTACAATGAGCAGTTCTTC.

DNA for the CDR3: TGTGCCAGCAGTTACCTCGGGACAGAAACCGGGGAGCTGTTTTTT. Its protein product is CASSYLGTETGELFF. The chain carries TRBV6-6 and TRBJ2-2; 7 bases line up with TRBD1. V trimming: 2 bases; J trimming: 5 bases; junction bases outside the gene matches: 5. There are 15 residues in the CDR3. Germline values: CDR1 MNHNY, CDR2 SVGAGI (reference sequence).

This chain joins TRBV7-2 and TRBJ2-1, with D maybe TRBD2 (5 bases). V was cut by 2 bases and J by 0 bases, with 8 bases left in between. The CDR3 runs to 15 residues. Germline lookup yields CDR1 SGHTA and CDR2 FQGNSA. The CDR3 DNA reads TGTGCCAGCAGCTTAACGGGGATCTCCTACAATGAGCAGTTCTTC. Its protein product is CASSLTGISYNEQFF.

This chain connects TRBV28 to TRBJ2-7; 8 bases line up with TRBD2. After removal of 7 bases from V and 7 bases from J, the junction contained 12 bases not matched to a gene. Germline CDR1 and CDR2: MDHEN and SYDVKM. The CDR3 contains 14 residues. The CDR3: CASTDLGGGREQYF. The CDR3 DNA reads as TGTGCCAGCACCGACTTGGGGGGCGGGAGGGAGCAGTACTTC.

V usage is TRBV27 and J usage is TRBJ2-1; 9 bases align to TRBD1. CDR3 length: 17 amino acids. The V gene end was trimmed by 0 bases and the J gene end by 0 bases; junction bases not matched to a gene: 3. CDR1 and CDR2 from the germline V gene are MNHEY and SMNVEV (reference sequence). Here the CDR3 DNA reads TGTGCCAGCAGTTTATCGGGACAGGGTCGCTCCTACAATGAGCAGTTCTTC. It codes for CASSLSGQGRSYNEQFF.

The CDR3 DNA sequence: TGTGCCAGTAGGCCTAGCGGATCCACAGATACGCAGTATTTT. Its protein is CASRPSGSTDTQYF. The genes are TRBV19 and TRBJ2-3; 7 positions match TRBD2. Unmatched junction bases numbered 5, after V lost 6 bases and J lost 2 bases. Germline loops: CDR1 LNHDA, CDR2 SQIVND (reference sequence). The CDR3 covers 14 residues.

This sequence joins TRBV6-6 and TRBJ1-4; 8 nucleotides align to TRBD1. Germline V CDR1 and CDR2: MNHNY, SVGAGI (reference sequence). V lost 5 bases to trimming and J lost 8 bases; unmatched junction nucleotides: 7. This CDR3 spans 14 amino acids. CDR3 loop: CASSTQTGVEKLFF. CDR3 DNA sequence: TGTGCCAGCAGTACTCAGACAGGGGTGGAAAAACTGTTTTTT.

This chain joins TRBV5-1 and TRBJ2-5; unclear D gene. V was cut by 2 bases and J by 5 bases, with 10 bases left in between. The CDR3 spans 13 residues. Germline V gene data show CDR1 as SGHRS and CDR2 as YFSETQ. CDR3 sequence reads: CASSFQARETQYF. The CDR3, as DNA: TGCGCCAGCAGCTTTCAAGCGAGGGAGACCCAGTACTTC.